These T cell receptor beta chains were read from a single sample in a study of shared clonotypes between healthy human individuals. Generated by immunoSEQ multiplex PCR, the TCRdb table keeps only in-frame clones and is missing some. This sample has around 2,000,000 clones, with just over 90% found just once. The specimen was naive CD8+ T cells from PBMCs. The receptors derive from a man aged 18 to 29 in good health. Some clones in this sample may be carry-over from other donors' samples. Each CDR3 is given with its conserved first and last residue.

V gene,CDR3 protein
TRBV7-9,CASSLPGLSYEQYF
TRBV7-8,CASSPTSGTSVHNEQFF
TRBV10-1,CASSVGYQAGELFF
TRBV11-2,CASSLVVWGYEQYF
TRBV9,CASSVGGRTEAFF
TRBV7-3,CASSLGEKTNEQFF
TRBV5-4,CASGTGLAGVDEQFF
TRBV6-5,CASSYHGSENEQFF
TRBV11-2,CASSLSPISYEQYF
TRBV7-8,CASSLPRGGSEQYF
TRBV6-1,CASSAPSITSGRGKKTQYF
TRBV5-5,CASTNVDGYNEQFF
TRBV7-6,CASSYGFGQDTQYF
TRBV27,CASQGSVTEAFF
TRBV27,CASSDRGRINYEQYF
TRBV29-1,CSARQGTSYEQYF
TRBV10-3,CATQDQNGYTF
TRBV7-9,CASSSPPGQSKYEQYF
TRBV7-8,CASSHRASSYEQYF
TRBV15,CATSRRLDDWGGYTF
TRBV29-1,CSVEFREEAYEQYF
TRBV4-2,CASSQELDLNYEQYF
TRBV2,CASTPTRREQFF
TRBV4-3,CASSQDWQGNQPQHF
TRBV5-1,CASSLVQMNTEAFF
TRBV21-1,CASIHPGYQPQHF
TRBV5-4,CASSSRDGYEQYF
TRBV27,CASSLGTNEQFF
TRBV6-1,CASSELYEQYF
TRBV28,CASSFGQGSTDTQYF
TRBV15,CATSRDPPTPLLAGENEQFF
TRBV4-2,CASSPPGTNSYEQYF
TRBV30,CAWIPAEGEAFF
TRBV27,CASSYRLLTDTQYF
TRBV28,CASTPRQISGNTIYF
TRBV4-1,CASSQGVRESAYEQYF
TRBV10-3,CAISTGLAGVSTDTQYF
TRBV29-1,CSVVGTRYNEQFF
TRBV19,CASSTRVQLRETQYF
TRBV5-6,CASSLSGQLYGYTF
TRBV27,CASTSIGGGQPQHF
TRBV7-2,CASRHSLGRTDEQFF
TRBV6-5,CASSQNTGGNEQFF
TRBV28,CASSPSDEQFF
TRBV27,CASSPSPSGSTDTQYF
TRBV27,CASWDRLTVYEQYF
TRBV4-1,CASSPDRGPEKLFF
TRBV30,CAWRPWTAGNTIYF
TRBV5-6,CASSTEGSEGGNQPQHF
TRBV6-5,CASSYSGTSGVNEQFF
TRBV4-2,CASSQDIGVGDNEQFF
TRBV6-5,CASRGYQVDTQYF
TRBV6-1,CASRGLGTDTQYF
TRBV7-3,CASSLTGGTETQYF
TRBV5-6,CASSLGGGQSNEQFF
TRBV27,CATVPSGGRTDEQYF
TRBV27,CASSTRDTHSSGPSYEQYF